A few counts support the clone carrying this TCR beta chain. No antigen is known for it. The data stem from a study of T cell repertoires in cytomegalovirus infection. Study background: Shared public TCR beta signatures pointed to both CMV infection and a matching HLA type. Study results and caveats: HLA-C-restricted CMV-specific TCR beta clonotypes were dominant in the ex vivo response.

Using its own MiXCR run on the reads, TCRdb lists one record per CDR3 protein. The data show fewer than 550,000 distinct CDR3 sequences, approximately 25% seen once. Germline-derived CDR1 and CDR2 are KGHSH and LQKENI. V shed 2 bases and J 2 bases; nucleotides not matched to a gene: 13. This CDR3 has 19 residues. Sequencing input: PBMCs. The clonotype was recovered from a human donor in good health (CMV status not recorded). Some clones in this sample may be carry-over from other donors' samples. The rearrangement uses TRBV18 and TRBJ1-5, with 9 bases fitting TRBD1. CDR3 DNA: TGTGCCAGCTCACCAACTACCGGGACAGGGTCCTTGGGCAATCAGCCCCAGCATTTT. This codes for CASSPTTGTGSLGNQPQHF.